These 30 T cell receptor beta chains came from one sample sequenced in a study of blood T cell repertoires in COVID-19. Here immunoSEQ multiplex PCR was the method, and the copy in TCRdb shows in-frame clones only, minus some. The table shows hundreds of thousands of clones, with around 87% occurring only once. Sample: peripheral blood. These receptor sequences come from a woman aged 45-65 years with COVID-19, enrolled during active disease.

This chain connects TRBV7-2 to TRBJ2-2; possible D gene TRBD2, 5 bases. The CDR3 runs to 16 residues. Trimming shortened V by 4 bases and J by 1 base, and 13 bases separated the two germline ends. The germline CDR1 and CDR2 sequences are SGHTA and FQGNSA. The chain's CDR3 is CASSSSPYRNTGELFF. CDR3 sequence (DNA): TGTGCCAGCAGCTCTAGCCCGTACCGGAACACCGGGGAGCTGTTTTTT.

The chain joins TRBV3-1 (or the pseudogene TRBV3-2) to TRBJ2-1; TRBD2 agrees at 10 bases. CDR3 length equals 15 residues. V dropped 4 bases and J dropped 15; count of bases not matched to a gene: 15. Looked up from germline, CDR1 is LGHDT and CDR2 is YNNKEL (reference sequence). The CDR3 DNA sequence: TGTGCCAGCAGCCCGTACGAGCGGGAGGGCCTCGTTCGGTTCTTC. Its translation: CASSPYEREGLVRFF.

The chain combines TRBV4-1 with TRBJ2-1; D is possibly TRBD2 (6 bases). Trimming took off 4 bases at V and 7 bases at J, with 17 bases between the two ends. This CDR3 contains 15 residues. Per the germline V gene, CDR1 is MGHRA and CDR2 is YSYEKL. The CDR3 bases are TGCGCCAGCAGCCCCCTTCGGGGGAGTCGTAATGAGCAGTTCTTC. Amino acid sequence: CASSPLRGSRNEQFF.

The rearrangement uses TRBV18 and TRBJ1-5; tentative D call: TRBD1 (5 bases). The CDR3 length is 18 residues. Germline V gives CDR1 KGHSH, CDR2 LQKENI. Deletions cut 4 bases from V and 2 bases from J, with 21 bases between. The CDR3 sequence: CASSRKGVSSEGNQPQHF. CDR3 coding DNA: TGTGCCAGCTCACGAAAAGGGGTCTCTTCCGAGGGCAATCAGCCCCAGCATTTT.

The chain has TRBV2 and TRBJ2-3, with a tentative D call TRBD2 (5 bases). Germline V gives CDR1 SNHLY, CDR2 FYNNEI. V shed 10 bases and J shed 2 bases, with 16 bases lying between them. There are 14 residues in the CDR3. CDR3 amino acids: CATPPPGFTDTQYF. CDR3 nucleotide sequence: TGTGCCACCCCGCCGCCGGGATTCACAGATACGCAGTATTTT.

The genes are TRBV3-1 (or the pseudogene TRBV3-2) and TRBJ1-2; D gene ambiguous. Germline V CDR1 and CDR2: LGHDT, YNNKEL (reference sequence). The ends were cut back, 3 bases at V and 7 bases at J, with 15 bases in the middle. The CDR3 covers 14 residues. The CDR3 loop reads CASSQGSFFAGYTF. DNA for the CDR3: TGTGCCAGCAGCCAGGGCAGCTTCTTCGCTGGCTACACCTTC.

The chain has TRBV27 and TRBJ1-5; 7 nucleotides line up with TRBD1. CDR3 size: 15 residues. V lost 5 bases and J lost 4; bases outside the gene matches: 8. CDR1 is MNHEY and CDR2 is SMNVEV in the germline V gene (reference sequence). CDR3 bases: TGTGCCAGCAGTCTGGACAGGACGGTTAATCAGCCCCAGCATTTT. Protein product: CASSLDRTVNQPQHF.

The chain joins TRBV15 to TRBJ2-7, with 8 bases fitting TRBD2. The V gene end was trimmed by 2 bases and the J gene end by 4 bases; junction bases not matched to a gene: 10. Germline CDR1 and CDR2: LNHNV and YYDKDF (reference sequence). CDR3 length: 16 residues. In DNA, the CDR3 is TGTGCCACCAGCAGAACCCGAGGAGCGGGAGTATACGAGCAGTACTTC. Its protein product is CATSRTRGAGVYEQYF.

The rearrangement uses TRBV19 and TRBJ1-6; possible D gene TRBD1, 5 bases. CDR3 length: 16 amino acids. Trimming took 3 bases from V and 0 from J, leaving 9 bases between them. Germline V lookup: CDR1 LNHDA, CDR2 SQIVND (reference sequence). CDR3 bases: TGTGCCAGTAGTATTTACAGGAGCTCCTATAATTCACCCCTCCACTTT. It codes for CASSIYRSSYNSPLHF.

The V and J genes are TRBV6-1 and TRBJ1-1, with no clear D. CDR3 size: 15 residues. CDR1 MNHNS and CDR2 SASEGT come from the germline V gene. V lost 1 base to trimming and J lost 9 bases, with 18 bases between them. This CDR3 reads CASSEGVLGAPKAFF. CDR3 nucleotide sequence: TGTGCCAGCAGTGAAGGTGTTTTGGGAGCCCCGAAAGCTTTCTTT.

The table lists this clone with a count of one. The chain has TRBV2 and TRBJ1-1; D is uncertain. The CDR3 consists of 13 residues. Trimming took off 6 bases at V and 0 bases at J, with 8 bases between the two ends. CDR1 SNHLY and CDR2 FYNNEI come from the germline V gene. The CDR3 loop reads CASRDGMNTEAFF. CDR3 in DNA: TGTGCCAGCAGAGATGGCATGAACACTGAAGCTTTCTTT.

This rearrangement joins TRBV2 to TRBJ1-2; tentative D call: TRBD1 (6 bases). Per germline, CDR1 SNHLY and CDR2 FYNNEI. The V end was cut by 2 bases, the J end by 8 bases, with 18 bases between. The CDR3 contains 15 residues. CDR3 nucleotide sequence: TGTGCCAGCAGTGAACGAGGGGGTCTCCACTCGGGCTACACCTTC. It specifies CASSERGGLHSGYTF.

The V and J genes are TRBV5-6 and TRBJ1-2; no reliable D call. V shed 0 bases and J shed 3 bases, with 12 bases lying between them. The V gene's germline CDR1 is SGHDT and CDR2 YYEEEE. This CDR3 has 15 amino acids. For the CDR3, the DNA is TGTGCCAGCAGCTTGGATCCGGGATATGACTATGGCTACACCTTC. It yields the protein CASSLDPGYDYGYTF. Full variable domain (remainder filled in from reference TRBV5-6 and TRBJ1-2): DAGVTQSPTHLIKTRGQQVTLRCSPKSGHDTVSWYQQALGQGPQFIFQYYEEEERQRGNFPDRFSGHQFPNYSSELNVNALLLGDSALYLCASSLDPGYDYGYTFGSGTRLTVV.

This clone was found once. The genes are TRBV6-1 and TRBJ1-1; D is unresolved. The CDR3 is 16 residues long. The germline V and J ends were trimmed by 2 bases and 6 bases, with 19 bases remaining between them. Germline V lookup: CDR1 MNHNS, CDR2 SASEGT. In nucleotides, the CDR3 is TGTGCCAGCAGTGAAAGAGCGTCGACGGGGTTCGCTGAAGCTTTCTTT. The encoded protein is CASSERASTGFAEAFF.

The V and J genes are TRBV5-4 and TRBJ2-2, with D possibly matching TRBD2 (6 bases). CDR3 length: 15 amino acids. The germline V gene encodes CDR1 SGHNT and CDR2 YYREEE (reference sequence). The V end lost 5 bases, the J end lost 0 bases, and 11 bases lay between the germline ends. The CDR3 loop is CASRLGGPNTGELFF. CDR3 nucleotides: TGTGCCAGCAGACTGGGAGGCCCGAACACCGGGGAGCTGTTTTTT.

The chain is built from TRBV9 and TRBJ1-4; D possibly corresponds to TRBD1 (5 bases). Germline V lookup: CDR1 SGDLS, CDR2 YYNGEE. This CDR3 comprises 17 residues. Trimming pared 0 bases from V and 4 bases from J, leaving 16 bases between. The CDR3 reads CASSVAQGGLDNEKLFF. The CDR3 DNA follows: TGTGCCAGCAGCGTAGCGCAGGGTGGGCTAGATAATGAAAAACTGTTTTTT.

The V and J genes are TRBV3-1 (or the pseudogene TRBV3-2) and TRBJ1-4; possibly TRBD1 for D (6 bases). This CDR3 comprises 15 residues. Trimming stripped 3 bases from V and 6 bases from J, with 14 bases between. The germline V gene encodes CDR1 LGHDT and CDR2 YNNKEL (reference sequence). Here the CDR3 DNA reads TGTGCCAGCAGCCAGGGCCTGGACAGTCATGAAAAACTGTTTTTT. This codes for CASSQGLDSHEKLFF.

The chain joins TRBV24-1 to TRBJ2-5; 7 bases agree with TRBD1. V dropped 4 bases and J dropped 7; count of bases not matched to a gene: 14. The CDR3 is made up of 16 amino acids. Germline V gives CDR1 KGHDR, CDR2 SFDVKD. The CDR3 nucleotides are TGTGCCACCAGTGACCCCCGGACAGGCTCGCTGGGGACCCAGTACTTC. Protein product: CATSDPRTGSLGTQYF.

The chain uses TRBV25-1 and TRBJ2-7, with 12 bases aligning to TRBD1. The germline V gene has CDR1 MGHDK and CDR2 SYGVNS. The J segment lost 6 bases and the V segment lost 4 bases, leaving 13 bases of the junction unmatched. CDR3 size: 17 residues. The CDR3 nucleotides are TGTGCCAGCAGTGGTCAGAGTCGGGACAGGGGGCTTCGCGAGCAGTACTTC. Protein: CASSGQSRDRGLREQYF.

This clone has just one count. This chain connects TRBV11-2 to TRBJ2-7; 7 positions match TRBD1. This CDR3 comprises 16 residues. The V gene end was trimmed by 3 bases and the J gene end by 3 bases; junction bases not matched to a gene: 11. CDR1 and CDR2 from the germline V gene are SGHAT and FQNNGV. In DNA form, the CDR3 reads TGTGCCAGCAGCTTGGTCGGCAGGGGGATCGGCTACGAGCAGTACTTC. Protein sequence: CASSLVGRGIGYEQYF. Supplemented by reference TRBV11-2 and TRBJ2-7, the full variable domain reads EAGVAQSPRYKIIEKRQSVAFWCNPISGHATLYWYQQILGQGPKLLIQFQNNGVVDDSQLPKDRFSAERLKGVDSTLKIQPAKLEDSAVYLCASSLVGRGIGYEQYFGPGTRLTVT.

This sequence joins TRBV7-9 and TRBJ1-4; 9 nucleotides line up with TRBD1. The junction had 6 bases not matched to a gene; V was cut back by 5 bases and J by 11 bases. Germline CDR1 is SEHNR and CDR2 is FQNEAQ (reference sequence). The CDR3 loop spans 13 amino acids. CDR3 DNA: TGTGCCAGCAGCCCCGGACAGGGGCATAAACTGTTTTTT. It translates to CASSPGQGHKLFF.

This chain connects TRBV2 to TRBJ2-5; the D gene is possibly TRBD1 (5 bases). The germline V and J ends were trimmed by 7 bases and 7 bases, with 19 bases remaining between them. The CDR3 is 14 residues long. The germline V gene encodes CDR1 SNHLY and CDR2 FYNNEI. CDR3 nucleotide sequence: TGTGCCAGCATGGCAGCTAGGGGCCAGGGGACCCAGTACTTC. This codes for CASMAARGQGTQYF.

J is TRBJ2-7 and V is TRBV7-8; perhaps TRBD2 as D (5 bases). The germline CDR1 and CDR2 sequences are SGHVS and FQNEAQ. V dropped 1 base and J dropped 4 bases, with 17 bases sitting between them. This CDR3 has 16 amino acids. The CDR3 region is CASSLDGGLQGYEQYF. CDR3 coding DNA: TGTGCCAGCAGCTTAGATGGCGGGCTTCAAGGTTACGAGCAGTACTTC.

This clone has only one observation. The V and J genes are TRBV19 and TRBJ1-1; D is unclear. The V end lost 2 bases, the J end lost 0 bases, and 25 bases lay between the germline ends. The CDR3 totals 20 residues. CDR1 is LNHDA and CDR2 is SQIVND in the germline V gene (reference sequence). CDR3 region: CASSIPQTRVLGKMNTEAFF. The CDR3 DNA sequence: TGTGCCAGTAGTATACCCCAGACGAGGGTCCTAGGCAAAATGAACACTGAAGCTTTCTTT.

This clone was found a few times. The chain combines TRBV19 with TRBJ1-5, with 7 bases lining up with TRBD1. The CDR3 is 13 residues long. V was pared by 6 bases and J by 7 bases, with 6 bases of the junction left unmatched. The germline V gene has CDR1 LNHDA and CDR2 SQIVND (reference sequence). CDR3 nucleotide sequence: TGTGCCAGTAGGACAGGGCTCATACAGCCCCAGCATTTT. Translating it yields CASRTGLIQPQHF.

The chain recombines TRBV30 with TRBJ2-2, with TRBD2 matching over 10 bases. CDR3 length: 14 amino acids. Germline CDR1 reads GTSNPN; CDR2 reads SVGIG (reference sequence). The V gene end was trimmed by 3 bases and the J gene end by 5 bases; junction bases not matched to a gene: 3. CDR3 loop: CAWRGTSVTGELFF. The CDR3 nucleotides are TGTGCCTGGAGAGGGACTAGCGTTACCGGGGAGCTGTTTTTT.

V gene TRBV2 combines with J gene TRBJ1-3; D not resolved. CDR1 is SNHLY, CDR2 FYNNEI, per germline. This CDR3 is 13 amino acids long. Trimming removed 9 bases from V and 4 bases from J, with 13 bases in between. This CDR3 is CASDGSTGNTIYF. CDR3 nucleotides: TGTGCCAGTGACGGGAGTACCGGAAACACCATATATTTT.

The chain uses TRBV6-5 and TRBJ2-5; TRBD2 matches 10 bases. CDR3 size: 13 residues. Trimming at V came to 9 bases and at J to 2 bases, leaving 3 bases not matched to a gene. Germline V gene lookup returns CDR1 MNHEY and CDR2 SVGAGI. CDR3 DNA: TGTGCCAGTAGCGGGAGGATACAAGAGACCCAGTACTTC. As protein: CASSGRIQETQYF.

The chain is built from TRBV25-1 and TRBJ1-2, with D uncertain. This CDR3 comprises 15 residues. Trimming cost V 4 bases and J 7 bases, with 19 bases left between them. The germline CDR1 and CDR2 sequences are MGHDK and SYGVNS. For the CDR3, the DNA is TGTGCCAGCAGTGCGACCAGGACGGGAGGTGGTGGCTACACCTTC. Its protein product is CASSATRTGGGGYTF.

V and J are TRBV15 and TRBJ2-1; 8 bases match TRBD2. This CDR3 is 17 amino acids long. The junction had 12 bases not matched to a gene; V was cut back by 1 base and J by 7 bases. The germline gives CDR1 LNHNV, CDR2 YYDKDF (reference sequence). Here the CDR3 reads CATSRVRGGGSRNEQFF. In nucleotides, the CDR3 is TGTGCCACCAGCAGAGTCCGGGGCGGGGGGTCCCGTAATGAGCAGTTCTTC.